What follows are 9 T cell receptor beta chains derived from one specimen sequenced in a study of shared clonotypes between healthy human individuals. Assay: immunoSEQ multiplex PCR; the TCRdb copy retains only in-frame clones and omits some. The data contain 110,000 or so clones, roughly two thirds of them singletons. Specimen: memory CD8+ T cells sorted from blood. The subset: CD45RO+ cells pooled with CCR7-negative TemRA cells. The receptors originated from a woman aged 25 to 39 in good health.

This chain connects TRBV6-6 to TRBJ2-3; TRBD2 is a possible D gene (7 bases). Deletions cut 6 bases from V and 5 bases from J, with 21 bases between. Per the germline V gene, CDR1 is MNHNY and CDR2 is SVGAGI (reference sequence). The CDR3 runs 16 residues. CDR3 amino acids: CASREGGSGVRDTQYF. The CDR3 DNA follows: TGTGCCAGCAGGGAGGGGGGGTCGGGAGTCAGAGATACGCAGTATTTT.

The chain is built from TRBV25-1 and TRBJ2-3; unclear D gene. Germline V gene lookup returns CDR1 MGHDK and CDR2 SYGVNS. V lost 6 bases to trimming and J lost 1 base, with 8 bases between them. This CDR3 comprises 13 residues. The CDR3, as DNA: TGTGCCAGCAGCCAAGTACGCACAGATACGCAGTATTTT. Its protein product is CASSQVRTDTQYF.

The rearrangement uses TRBV7-9 and TRBJ2-7, with 7 bases lining up with TRBD1. CDR1 and CDR2 (germline): SEHNR, FQNEAQ (reference sequence). This CDR3 has 15 residues. V was pared by 5 bases and J by 0 bases, with 7 bases of the junction left unmatched. The CDR3 region is CASSAAWDSSYEQYF. The CDR3 nucleotides read TGTGCCAGCAGCGCGGCGTGGGACAGCTCCTACGAGCAGTACTTC.

The chain employs TRBV28 and TRBJ1-1; D uncertain. The CDR3 is made up of 12 amino acids. Per the germline V gene, CDR1 is MDHEN and CDR2 is SYDVKM. Trimming pared 5 bases from V and 4 bases from J, leaving 8 bases between. The DNA for the CDR3 is TGTGCCAGCAGTGGCCCATCCACTGAAGCTTTCTTT. Encoded protein: CASSGPSTEAFF.

This rearrangement joins TRBV12-5 to TRBJ2-3; D uncertain. The V end was cut by 6 bases, the J end by 2 bases, with 3 bases between. The CDR3 spans 11 residues. Germline values: CDR1 LGHNT, CDR2 FRNRAP. CDR3 in DNA: TGTGCTAGTGGGACCACAGATACGCAGTATTTT. The encoded protein is CASGTTDTQYF. Full variable domain (outside the CDR3, taken from reference TRBV12-5 and TRBJ2-3): DARVTQTPRHKVTEMGQEVTMRCQPILGHNTVFWYRQTMMQGLELLAYFRNRAPLDDSGMPKDRFSAEMPDATLATLKIQPSEPRDSAVYFCASGTTDTQYFGPGTRLTVL.

This chain links TRBV7-8 with TRBJ2-1; possible D gene TRBD1, 6 bases. V was shortened by 1 base and J by 6 bases, with 16 bases between the two germline ends. The length of the CDR3 is 16 residues. Germline CDR1 reads SGHVS; CDR2 reads FQNEAQ. In nucleotides, the CDR3 is TGTGCCAGCAGCTTAGTCTCCAGGGGATTTAGCAATGAGCAGTTCTTC. It is translated as CASSLVSRGFSNEQFF.

The chain recombines TRBV6-1 with TRBJ2-5; 7 bases fit TRBD1. Germline CDR1 MNHNS, CDR2 SASEGT. There are 14 residues in the CDR3. The J segment lost 3 bases and the V segment lost 4 bases, leaving 5 bases of the junction unmatched. The CDR3 is CASSGMTGKETQYF. DNA for the CDR3: TGTGCCAGCAGTGGAATGACAGGGAAAGAGACCCAGTACTTC.

V is TRBV6-6 and J is TRBJ1-6; no firm D call. This CDR3 has 15 amino acids. Trimming took off 4 bases at V and 8 bases at J, with 15 bases between the two ends. In germline, CDR1 is MNHNY, CDR2 SVGAGI (reference sequence). CDR3: CASSFADIWDSPLHF. In DNA, the CDR3 is TGTGCCAGCAGTTTCGCCGACATTTGGGATTCACCCCTCCACTTT.

This clone has more than one count but fewer than ten. The V call is TRBV7-6, the J call TRBJ2-2; possible D gene TRBD1, 5 bases. The CDR3 is 13 residues long. V was shortened by 2 bases and J by 7 bases, with 8 bases between the two germline ends. The germline CDR1 and CDR2 sequences are SGHVS and FNYEAQ. CDR3 loop: CASSLLGVGELFF. DNA of the CDR3: TGTGCCAGCAGCTTACTAGGGGTCGGGGAGCTGTTTTTT.